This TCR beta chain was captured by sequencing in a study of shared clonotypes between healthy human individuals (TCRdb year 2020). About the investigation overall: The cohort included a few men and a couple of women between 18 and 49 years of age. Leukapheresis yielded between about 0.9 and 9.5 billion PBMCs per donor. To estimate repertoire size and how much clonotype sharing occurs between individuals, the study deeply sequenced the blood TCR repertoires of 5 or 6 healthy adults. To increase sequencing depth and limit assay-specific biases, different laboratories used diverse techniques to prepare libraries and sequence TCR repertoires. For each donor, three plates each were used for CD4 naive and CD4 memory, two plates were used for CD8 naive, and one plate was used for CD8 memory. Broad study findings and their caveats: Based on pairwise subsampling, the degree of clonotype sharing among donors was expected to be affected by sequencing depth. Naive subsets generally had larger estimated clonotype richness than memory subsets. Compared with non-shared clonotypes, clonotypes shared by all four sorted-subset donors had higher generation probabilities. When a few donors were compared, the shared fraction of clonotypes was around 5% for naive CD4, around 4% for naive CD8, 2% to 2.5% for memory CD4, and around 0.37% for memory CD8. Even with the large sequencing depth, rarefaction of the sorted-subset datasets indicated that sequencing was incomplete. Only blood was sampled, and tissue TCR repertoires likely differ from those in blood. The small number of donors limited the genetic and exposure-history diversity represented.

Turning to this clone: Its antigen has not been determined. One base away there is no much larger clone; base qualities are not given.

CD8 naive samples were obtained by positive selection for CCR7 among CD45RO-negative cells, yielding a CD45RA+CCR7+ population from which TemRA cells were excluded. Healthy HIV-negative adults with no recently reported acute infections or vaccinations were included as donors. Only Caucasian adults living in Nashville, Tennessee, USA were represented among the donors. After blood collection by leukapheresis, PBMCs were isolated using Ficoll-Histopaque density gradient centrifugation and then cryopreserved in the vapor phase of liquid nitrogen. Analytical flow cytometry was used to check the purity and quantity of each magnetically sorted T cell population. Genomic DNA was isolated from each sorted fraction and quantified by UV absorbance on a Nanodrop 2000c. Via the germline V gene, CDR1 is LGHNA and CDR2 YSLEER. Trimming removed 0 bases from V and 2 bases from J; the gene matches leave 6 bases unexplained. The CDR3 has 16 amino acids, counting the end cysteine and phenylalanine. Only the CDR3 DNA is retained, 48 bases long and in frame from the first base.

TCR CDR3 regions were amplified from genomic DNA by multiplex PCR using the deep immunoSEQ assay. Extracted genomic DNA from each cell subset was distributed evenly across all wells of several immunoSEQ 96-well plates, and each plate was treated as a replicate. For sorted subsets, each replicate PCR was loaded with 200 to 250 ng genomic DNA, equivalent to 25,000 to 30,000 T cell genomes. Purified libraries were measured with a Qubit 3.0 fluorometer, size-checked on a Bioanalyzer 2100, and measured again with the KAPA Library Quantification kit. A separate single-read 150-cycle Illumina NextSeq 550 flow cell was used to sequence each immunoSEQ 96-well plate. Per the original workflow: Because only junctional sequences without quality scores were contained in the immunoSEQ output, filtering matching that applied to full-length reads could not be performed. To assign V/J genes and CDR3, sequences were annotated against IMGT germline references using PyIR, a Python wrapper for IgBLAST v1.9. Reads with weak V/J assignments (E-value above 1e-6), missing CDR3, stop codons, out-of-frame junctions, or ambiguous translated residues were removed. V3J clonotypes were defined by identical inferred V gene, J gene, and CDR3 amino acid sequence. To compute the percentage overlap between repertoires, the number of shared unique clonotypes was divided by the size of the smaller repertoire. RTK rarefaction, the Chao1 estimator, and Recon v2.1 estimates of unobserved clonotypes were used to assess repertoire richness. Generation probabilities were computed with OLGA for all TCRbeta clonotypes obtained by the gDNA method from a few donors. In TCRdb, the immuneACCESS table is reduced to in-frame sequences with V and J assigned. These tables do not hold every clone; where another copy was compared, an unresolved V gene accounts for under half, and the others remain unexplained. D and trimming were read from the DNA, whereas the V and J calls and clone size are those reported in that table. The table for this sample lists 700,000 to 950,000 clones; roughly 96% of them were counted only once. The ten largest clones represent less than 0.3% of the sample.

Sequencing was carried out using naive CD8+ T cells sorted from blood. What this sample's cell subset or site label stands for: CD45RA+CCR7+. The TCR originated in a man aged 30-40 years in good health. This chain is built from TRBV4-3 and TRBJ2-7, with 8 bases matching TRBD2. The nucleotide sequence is TGCGCCAGCAGCCAAGATCCCAGCGGGAGAGCCTACGAGCAGTACTTC. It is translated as CASSQDPSGRAYEQYF.